The 29 T cell receptor beta chains below all came from one sample that was sequenced in a study of Ad26.COV2.S vaccination and SARS-CoV-2 variants. Using immunoSEQ multiplex PCR, the repertoire was profiled, and TCRdb retains in-frame clones only, with some absent. Of under 600,000 clones in the sample, nearly 90% are singletons; the top ten hold 1.7%. Stated treatment: over 15 received Ad26.COV2.S at low or high dose, single or two shots; about 5 received placebo; per-sample allocation not given. Collection of the samples took place on day 63 after the first injection of vaccine or placebo. The source was peripheral blood, collected in a trial of Ad26.COV2.S vaccine versus placebo. These receptors came from a person between 18 and 65 years old who received the Ad26.COV2.S COVID-19 vaccine or a placebo.

The chain links TRBV10-3 to TRBJ2-3; 11 nucleotides match TRBD2. The V and J ends lost 6 bases and 0 bases, in that order; junction bases with no gene match: 5. The CDR3 has 16 residues. The germline V gene encodes CDR1 ENHRY and CDR2 SYGVKD. CDR3 bases: TGTGCCATCAGAGCCGGGACTAGCGGAAGCACAGATACGCAGTATTTT. It translates to CAIRAGTSGSTDTQYF.

The gene calls are TRBV2 and TRBJ2-1; D gene unclear. This CDR3 has 11 residues. V was shortened by 6 bases and J by 8 bases, with 8 bases between the two germline ends. The germline gives CDR1 SNHLY, CDR2 FYNNEI. CDR3 in amino acids: CASSYDHEQFF. The CDR3 region has the DNA TGTGCCAGCAGCTACGACCATGAGCAGTTCTTC.

This clone was seen a single time. This chain uses TRBV25-1 with TRBJ2-7; 13 bases align to TRBD2. Trimming cost V 9 bases and J 4 bases; bases outside gene matches: 3. CDR3 size: 13 residues. Germline V lookup: CDR1 MGHDK, CDR2 SYGVNS. CDR3 loop: CASGTSGTYEQYF. CDR3 nucleotide sequence: TGTGCCAGTGGGACTAGCGGGACTTACGAGCAGTACTTC.

V gene TRBV12-3 or TRBV12-4 combines with J gene TRBJ2-7; D not resolved. The CDR3 is 13 amino acids. The V end was cut by 5 bases, the J end by 3 bases, with 11 bases between. The CDR3 spells CASSPSRGYEQYF. CDR3 sequence (DNA): TGTGCCAGCAGTCCATCCCGAGGCTACGAGCAGTACTTC.

V usage is TRBV21-1 and J usage is TRBJ1-1; TRBD1 reflects the table's D call only, with no check against the DNA. TRBV21-1 is reported as a pseudogene. CDR3 size: 19 residues. The CDR3 bases are TGTGCCAGCAGCAAAAGGGTGTGGACAGGGGACATAATGAACACTGAAGCTTTCTTT. Its protein product is CASSKRVWTGDIMNTEAFF.

The rearrangement uses TRBV9 and TRBJ1-4; a possible D gene is TRBD1 (5 bases). This CDR3 is 18 amino acids long. Germline assignment: CDR1 SGDLS and CDR2 YYNGEE. V lost 3 bases to trimming and J lost 3 bases, with 21 bases between them. The DNA for the CDR3 is TGTGCCAGCAGCGCCGGTGGGGGAAGGGGTTTTGCTAATGAAAAACTGTTTTTT. This gives the protein CASSAGGGRGFANEKLFF.

The genes are TRBV7-2 and TRBJ1-2, with D possibly matching TRBD1 (5 bases). V lost 10 bases and J lost 7, with 22 bases in between. The V gene's germline CDR1 is SGHTA and CDR2 FQGNSA. This CDR3 contains 14 residues. DNA for the CDR3: TGTGCCACGGGCAGTGGGGGGTATATCGGTGGCTACACCTTC. This translates into CATGSGGYIGGYTF.

V gene TRBV4-2 combines with J gene TRBJ2-1; TRBD2 matches at 7 bases. V trimming: 4 bases; J trimming: 2 bases; junction bases outside the gene matches: 11. This CDR3 spans 17 amino acids. Germline assignment: CDR1 LGHNA and CDR2 YNFKEQ. DNA of the CDR3: TGTGCCAGCAGCCCCTCGAGGGCGGGAGTACCCTACAATGAGCAGTTCTTC. It specifies CASSPSRAGVPYNEQFF.

In the case of this clone: The identical CDR3 is also encoded by other nucleotide sequences in the sample. The V call is TRBV6-5, the J call TRBJ2-7; D is unclear. CDR1 and CDR2 from the germline V gene are MNHEY and SVGAGI. CDR3 length: 13 residues. Deletions cut 2 bases from V and 3 bases from J, with 8 bases between. CDR3 nucleotide sequence: TGTGCCAGCAGTTACAATAGAAACTACGAGCAGTACTTC. Translated: CASSYNRNYEQYF.

The chain uses TRBV7-9 and TRBJ1-1; TRBD1 is a possible D gene (5 bases). Trimming left V 1 base short and J 6 bases short, with 15 bases between. This CDR3 has 15 amino acids. From germline, CDR1 is SEHNR and CDR2 FQNEAQ (reference sequence). The CDR3 bases are TGTGCCAGCAGCTTAGGCGGACACTTAGGGGCTGAAGCTTTCTTT. Translated: CASSLGGHLGAEAFF.

CDR3 amino acids: CASSFGDYTEAFF. CDR3 bases: TGCGCCAGCAGCTTTGGGGATTACACTGAAGCTTTCTTT. The chain combines TRBV5-1 with TRBJ1-1; no firm D call. Trimming took off 2 bases at V and 3 bases at J, with 8 bases between the two ends. From germline, CDR1 is SGHRS and CDR2 YFSETQ. The CDR3 sequence is 13 residues long.

This rearrangement joins TRBV9 to TRBJ1-2; D unclear. Trimming stripped 4 bases from V and 2 bases from J, with 18 bases between. The germline gives CDR1 SGDLS, CDR2 YYNGEE. This CDR3 region has 16 residues. This CDR3 reads CASSSYPSGKNYGYTF. CDR3 coding DNA: TGTGCCAGCAGCTCCTACCCTTCGGGGAAAAACTATGGCTACACCTTC. Using reference TRBV9 and TRBJ1-2 for the parts outside the CDR3, the full variable domain is DSGVTQTPKHLITATGQRVTLRCSPRSGDLSVYWYQQSLDQGLQFLIQYYNGEERAKGNILERFSAQQFPDLHSELNLSSLELGDSALYFCASSSYPSGKNYGYTFGSGTRLTVV.

The chain is built from TRBV30 and TRBJ2-1; TRBD2 aligns across 7 bases. The V segment lost 7 bases and the J segment 0 bases; nucleotides outside the gene matches: 6. CDR3 length equals 14 residues. CDR1 and CDR2 from the germline V gene are GTSNPN and SVGIG (reference sequence). The CDR3 DNA sequence: TGTGCCTTTTACCGCGGGGGCTCCTACAATGAGCAGTTCTTC. Translated: CAFYRGGSYNEQFF.

The chain recombines TRBV13 with TRBJ2-7; D gene uncertain. The V gene lost 4 bases and the J gene lost 2 bases, with 21 bases spanning the gap. Per the germline V gene, CDR1 is PRHDT and CDR2 is FYEKMQ (reference sequence). CDR3 length equals 17 residues. This CDR3 is CASSSRNGRITPYEQYF. CDR3 sequence (DNA): TGTGCCAGCAGCTCCAGAAACGGACGGATTACTCCCTACGAGCAGTACTTC.

This chain uses TRBV2 with TRBJ2-1; D tentatively fits TRBD1 or TRBD2 (5 bases each). Germline CDR1 is SNHLY and CDR2 is FYNNEI. The CDR3 is 15 residues long. Trimming shortened V by 6 bases and J by 0 bases, and 12 bases separated the two germline ends. The CDR3 sequence is CASRWDPSSYNEQFF. The CDR3 DNA follows: TGTGCCAGCAGATGGGACCCCAGCTCCTACAATGAGCAGTTCTTC.

A single count supports this clone. The V and J genes are TRBV11-3 and TRBJ2-1; 7 nucleotides align to TRBD2. V trimming: 2 bases; J trimming: 8 bases; junction bases outside the gene matches: 6. CDR3 size: 14 residues. The germline CDR1 and CDR2 sequences are SGHNT and YENEEA. CDR3 amino acids: CASSLRGGSHEQFF. In DNA, the CDR3 is TGTGCCAGCAGCTTACGGGGAGGGTCACATGAGCAGTTCTTC.

The sample holds one count of this clone. The J gene is TRBJ1-1, the V gene TRBV28; D is undetermined. Trimming removed 3 bases at V and 1 base at J, with 18 bases between. Germline loops: CDR1 MDHEN, CDR2 SYDVKM. The CDR3 extends over 17 amino acids. The CDR3 DNA is TGTGCCAGCAGTTTCCGACTTTTAGGTGCCGGGAACACTGAAGCTTTCTTT. This encodes CASSFRLLGAGNTEAFF.

A remark on this clone: This same CDR3 is encoded by further DNA sequences in the sample. CDR3 amino acids: CASSILSSYNEQFF. The CDR3, as DNA: TGTGCCAGTAGTATTCTCTCTTCCTACAATGAGCAGTTCTTC. The J gene is TRBJ2-1, the V gene TRBV19; no reliable D call. In germline, CDR1 is LNHDA, CDR2 SQIVND (reference sequence). The CDR3 runs to 14 residues. Deletions cut 3 bases from V and 1 base from J, with 7 bases between.

The chain couples TRBV9 to TRBJ1-6; D is uncertain. CDR1 and CDR2 (germline): SGDLS, YYNGEE. V lost 0 bases to trimming and J lost 8 bases, with 12 bases between them. The CDR3 has 15 residues. The CDR3 nucleotides are TGTGCCAGCAGCGTAGAGGAGGGCCCGCATTCACCCCTCCACTTT. Its protein product is CASSVEEGPHSPLHF.

This rearrangement joins TRBV2 to TRBJ2-5; the match to TRBD1 covers 8 bases. The CDR3 has 13 amino acids. The junction had 3 bases not matched to a gene; V was cut back by 7 bases and J by 2 bases. CDR1 and CDR2 from the germline V gene are SNHLY and FYNNEI. CDR3 DNA sequence: TGTGCCAGCATCAGGGGGCGTCAAGAGACCCAGTACTTC. Encoded protein: CASIRGRQETQYF.

This chain connects TRBV29-1 to TRBJ1-2; D gene uncertain. This CDR3 contains 11 residues. With 6 bases removed from V and 4 bases from J, the gap between germline ends came to 9 bases. CDR1 and CDR2 (germline): SQVTM, ANQGSEA. This CDR3 reads CSVRLGYGYTF. CDR3 DNA sequence: TGCAGCGTAAGACTGGGCTATGGCTACACCTTC.

The chain has TRBV5-1 and TRBJ1-6; a weak D match, TRBD1 (5 bases). The germline CDR1 and CDR2 sequences are SGHRS and YFSETQ. V dropped 7 bases and J dropped 7 bases, with 15 bases sitting between them. The CDR3 runs to 14 residues. The DNA of the CDR3 is TGCGCCAGCCGGGAGACAGAACGGAATTCACCCCTCCACTTT. Protein sequence: CASRETERNSPLHF.

V gene TRBV7-3 combines with J gene TRBJ2-3; D is undetermined. Trimming removed 5 bases at V and 6 bases at J, with 12 bases between. Germline values: CDR1 SGHTA, CDR2 FQGTGA. This CDR3 spans 13 amino acids. CDR3 in amino acids: CASSRQKVDTQYF. The CDR3 DNA is TGTGCCAGCAGCCGACAAAAAGTGGATACGCAGTATTTT.

The rearrangement links TRBV7-3 to TRBJ1-5; D uncertain. The V and J ends lost 3 bases and 6 bases respectively, with 15 bases between them. The CDR3 is made up of 15 amino acids. Per the germline V gene, CDR1 is SGHTA and CDR2 is FQGTGA. The CDR3 sequence: CASSFSQPPSQPQHF. The CDR3 nucleotides are TGTGCCAGCAGCTTTTCCCAGCCACCGTCTCAGCCCCAGCATTTT.

The V call is TRBV11-2, the J call TRBJ2-7; either TRBD1 or TRBD2 may fit D (5 bases each). Trimming took 4 bases from V and 3 from J, leaving 13 bases between them. Germline CDR1 is SGHAT and CDR2 is FQNNGV. This CDR3 has 14 amino acids. CDR3 amino acids: CASSYSGRSYEQYF. CDR3 coding DNA: TGTGCCAGCAGCTACTCGGGACGGAGCTACGAGCAGTACTTC.

The J gene is TRBJ1-4, the V gene TRBV30; TRBD1 aligns across 7 bases. The CDR3 length is 13 residues. Trimming removed 6 bases from V and 7 bases from J; junction bases left unmatched: 8. Germline V CDR1 and CDR2: GTSNPN, SVGIG (reference sequence). The CDR3 here is CACRGIGVEKLFF. DNA for the CDR3: TGTGCCTGCAGGGGGATTGGGGTTGAAAAACTGTTTTTT.

This rearrangement joins TRBV7-9 to TRBJ2-7; D call uncertain. With 1 base removed from V and 1 base from J, the gap between germline ends came to 5 bases. The CDR3 covers 13 residues. Germline-derived CDR1 and CDR2 are SEHNR and FQNEAQ (reference sequence). This CDR3 reads CASSLDVSYEQYF. The CDR3 region has the DNA TGTGCCAGCAGCTTAGACGTGTCCTACGAGCAGTACTTC. The whole variable domain, filled in from reference TRBV7-9 and TRBJ2-7, reads DTGVSQNPRHKITKRGQNVTFRCDPISEHNRLYWYRQTLGQGPEFLTYFQNEAQLEKSRLLSDRFSAERPKGSFSTLEIQRTEQGDSAMYLCASSLDVSYEQYFGPGTRLTVT.

This chain uses TRBV18 with TRBJ1-6, with D unclear. Germline loops: CDR1 KGHSH, CDR2 LQKENI. The ends were cut back, 6 bases at V and 6 bases at J, with 18 bases in the middle. The CDR3 sequence is 16 residues long. The CDR3 here is CASSLTPTESNSPLHF. The CDR3 DNA reads TGTGCCAGCTCCCTTACCCCGACGGAGAGTAATTCACCCCTCCACTTT.

The chain links TRBV11-2 to TRBJ1-1; no clear D. Germline CDR1 SGHAT, CDR2 FQNNGV. V was trimmed by 3 bases and J by 0 bases, leaving 8 bases between them. This CDR3 is built from 14 residues. In DNA, the CDR3 is TGTGCCAGCAGCTTGGTACAAATGAACACTGAAGCTTTCTTT. Protein: CASSLVQMNTEAFF.